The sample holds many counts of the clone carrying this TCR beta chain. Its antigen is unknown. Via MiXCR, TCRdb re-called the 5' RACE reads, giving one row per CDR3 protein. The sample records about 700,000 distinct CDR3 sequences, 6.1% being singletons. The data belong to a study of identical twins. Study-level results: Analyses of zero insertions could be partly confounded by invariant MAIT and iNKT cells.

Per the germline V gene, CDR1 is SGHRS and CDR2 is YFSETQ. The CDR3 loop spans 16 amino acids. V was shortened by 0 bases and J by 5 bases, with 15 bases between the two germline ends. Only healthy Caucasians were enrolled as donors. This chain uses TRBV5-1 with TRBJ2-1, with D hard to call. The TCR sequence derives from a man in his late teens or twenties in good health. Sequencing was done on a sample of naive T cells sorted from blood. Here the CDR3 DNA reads TGCGCCAGCAGCTTGGCGCGGTCTCCACAAGACAATGAGCAGTTCTTC. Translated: CASSLARSPQDNEQFF.